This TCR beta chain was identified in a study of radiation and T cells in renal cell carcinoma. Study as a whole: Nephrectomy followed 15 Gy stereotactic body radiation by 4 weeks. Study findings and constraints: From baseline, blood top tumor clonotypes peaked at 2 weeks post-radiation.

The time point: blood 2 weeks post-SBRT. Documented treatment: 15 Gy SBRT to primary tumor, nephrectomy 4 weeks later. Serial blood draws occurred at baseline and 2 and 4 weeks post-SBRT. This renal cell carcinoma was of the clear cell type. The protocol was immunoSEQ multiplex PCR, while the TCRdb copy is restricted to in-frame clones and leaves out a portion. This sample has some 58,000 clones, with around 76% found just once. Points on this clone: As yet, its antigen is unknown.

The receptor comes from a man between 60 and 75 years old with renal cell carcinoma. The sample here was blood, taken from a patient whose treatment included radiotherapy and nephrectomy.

In DNA, the CDR3 is TGTGCCAGCGGGCCGGGACTAGCGAGATACAATGAGCAGTTCTTC. As protein: CASGPGLARYNEQFF. This chain connects TRBV5-6 to TRBJ2-1; the match to TRBD2 covers 10 bases. The CDR3 spans 15 residues. The V segment lost 7 bases and the J segment 4 bases; nucleotides outside the gene matches: 8. The V gene's germline CDR1 is SGHDT and CDR2 YYEEEE.